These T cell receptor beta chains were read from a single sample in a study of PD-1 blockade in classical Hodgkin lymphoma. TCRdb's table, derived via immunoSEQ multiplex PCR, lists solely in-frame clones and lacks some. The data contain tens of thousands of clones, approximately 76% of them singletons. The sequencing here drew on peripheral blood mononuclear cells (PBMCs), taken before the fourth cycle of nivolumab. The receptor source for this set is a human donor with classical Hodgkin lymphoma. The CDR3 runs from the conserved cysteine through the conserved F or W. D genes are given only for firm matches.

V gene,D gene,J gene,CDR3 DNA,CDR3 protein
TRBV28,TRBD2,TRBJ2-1,TGTGCCAGCATCTCCGGCGGGAGGGCGTTACCCTACAATGAGCAGTTCTTC,CASISGGRALPYNEQFF
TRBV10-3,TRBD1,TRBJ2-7,TGTGCCATCAGAGACGGACAGGGCTCCTACGAGCAGTACTTC,CAIRDGQGSYEQYF
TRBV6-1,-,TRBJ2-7,TGTGCCAGCAGTGAATGGACTGTGTACGAGCAGTACTTC,CASSEWTVYEQYF
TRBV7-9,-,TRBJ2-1,TGTGCCAGCAGCTTAGACCAGGGAAGTGAGCAGTTCTTC,CASSLDQGSEQFF
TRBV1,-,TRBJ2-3,TGCACCAGCAGCCAAGATCGATCGGGCTCTTCCCCAGATACGCAGTATTTT,CTSSQDRSGSSPDTQYF
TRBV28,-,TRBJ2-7,TGTGCCAGCAGTACCTACAGGGAGTACGAGCAGTACTTC,CASSTYREYEQYF
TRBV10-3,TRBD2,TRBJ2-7,TGTGCCACAGATGAGAGCGGGGGTGGTTTTCAGTACTTC,CATDESGGGFQYF
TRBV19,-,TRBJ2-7,TGTGCCAGTAGTATACGGCCAGGGGCCTCCTACGAGCAGTACTTC,CASSIRPGASYEQYF
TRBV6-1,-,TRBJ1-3,TGTGCCAGCAGTGAAGCTGTGGCCCAAAGAGGAAACACCATATATTTT,CASSEAVAQRGNTIYF
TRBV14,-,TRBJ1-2,TGTGCCAGCAGCCAAGATTCGCGGGTCTACTATGGCTACACCTTC,CASSQDSRVYYGYTF
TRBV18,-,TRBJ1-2,TGTGCCAGCTCACCGGGGGAAAACTATGGCTACACCTTC,CASSPGENYGYTF